This passage covers 16 T cell receptor beta chains from one sample sequenced in a study of shared clonotypes between healthy human individuals. Clones were sequenced by immunoSEQ multiplex PCR, and TCRdb holds only the in-frame ones, with some missing. The sample consists of fewer than 550,000 clones, roughly 79% of them appearing once. Sequences were obtained from PBMCs. Receptors were obtained from a middle-aged woman in good health. Some clones in this sample may be carry-over from other donors' samples.

The rearrangement links TRBV23-1 to TRBJ1-5; possible D gene TRBD1, 5 bases. Being an ORF, TRBV23-1 has a function that is uncertain. CDR3 length: 17 residues. Trimming took 4 bases from V and 0 from J, leaving 16 bases between them. In DNA, the CDR3 is TGCGCCAGCAGTCCTTCTCGGGAAGGGGATAGCAATCAGCCCCAGCATTTT. It specifies CASSPSREGDSNQPQHF.

The chain employs TRBV7-9 and TRBJ1-5; D remains ambiguous. With 2 bases removed from V and 5 bases from J, the gap between germline ends came to 13 bases. This CDR3 is 15 amino acids long. CDR1 is SEHNR and CDR2 is FQNEAQ in the germline V gene (reference sequence). CDR3 bases: TGTGCCAGCAGCTTACATGGCCAGGTTCATCAGCCCCAGCATTTT. It yields the protein CASSLHGQVHQPQHF.

V is TRBV10-2 and J is TRBJ2-7; D uncertain. Germline CDR1 and CDR2: WSHSY and SAAADI. The CDR3 has 15 residues. Between the trimmed V and J ends, which lost 7 bases and 2 bases, there was a span of 18 bases. DNA of the CDR3: TGCGCCAGCAACCAAGACCCCACCGGGCCCTACGAGCAGTACTTC. Amino acid sequence: CASNQDPTGPYEQYF.

This chain uses TRBV30 with TRBJ2-5; 9 bases map to TRBD2. The J call may be in error: the DNA end matches TRBJ2-7 better. The germline V gene has CDR1 GTSNPN and CDR2 SVGIG (reference sequence). CDR3 size: 16 residues. The CDR3 is CAWSANRNSGSYEQYF. The CDR3 region has the DNA TGTGCCTGGAGTGCCAACAGGAATAGCGGGAGCTACGAGCAGTACTTC.

The chain combines TRBV7-9 with TRBJ2-1; 9 bases fit TRBD2. In germline, CDR1 is SEHNR, CDR2 FQNEAQ (reference sequence). The V and J ends lost 5 bases and 6 bases, in that order; junction bases with no gene match: 8. This CDR3 comprises 15 residues. The CDR3 is CASSPRSSGINEQFF. The CDR3 DNA sequence: TGTGCCAGCAGCCCTCGTTCTAGCGGGATCAATGAGCAGTTCTTC.

This clone was observed once. The genes are TRBV4-1 and TRBJ1-2; tentatively, D is TRBD1 (5 bases). The germline CDR1 and CDR2 sequences are MGHRA and YSYEKL. Trimming shortened V by 0 bases and J by 4 bases, and 12 bases separated the two germline ends. The CDR3 extends over 15 amino acids. CDR3 bases: TGCGCCAGCAGCCAAGAGGTACAGGTGGTCTATGGCTACACCTTC. Translation: CASSQEVQVVYGYTF.

This chain uses TRBV5-1 with TRBJ2-5; 9 nucleotides match TRBD1. This CDR3 spans 15 amino acids. Germline values: CDR1 SGHRS, CDR2 YFSETQ. V was pared by 2 bases and J by 5 bases, with 7 bases of the junction left unmatched. The CDR3 sequence: CASSFTGGRGETQYF. The DNA for the CDR3 is TGCGCCAGCAGCTTTACAGGGGGCCGAGGGGAGACCCAGTACTTC. Full variable domain (remainder filled in from reference TRBV5-1 and TRBJ2-5): KAGVTQTPRYLIKTRGQQVTLSCSPISGHRSVSWYQQTPGQGLQFLFEYFSETQRNKGNFPGRFSGRQFSNSRSEMNVSTLELGDSALYLCASSFTGGRGETQYFGPGTRLLVL.

The chain combines TRBV6-1 with TRBJ2-7, with a possible D match to TRBD1 (5 bases). V was trimmed by 1 base and J by 4 bases, leaving 11 bases between them. Germline CDR1 reads MNHNS; CDR2 reads SASEGT. The CDR3 spans 14 residues. CDR3 DNA: TGTGCCAGCAGTGAAGGCGTCAGGGCGTACGAGCAGTACTTC. Protein: CASSEGVRAYEQYF.

This clone was found a few times. The rearrangement uses TRBV27 and TRBJ2-4; 11 bases fit TRBD1. The CDR3 covers 15 residues. From germline, CDR1 is MNHEY and CDR2 SMNVEV (reference sequence). Trimming at V came to 0 bases and at J to 7 bases, leaving 2 bases not matched to a gene. The CDR3 sequence: CASSLSGTGGNIQYF. CDR3 sequence (DNA): TGTGCCAGCAGTTTATCAGGGACAGGGGGGAACATTCAGTACTTC.

This chain connects TRBV6-1 to TRBJ2-7; TRBD2 matches 13 bases. V dropped 4 bases and J dropped 4; count of bases not matched to a gene: 4. Germline lookup yields CDR1 MNHNS and CDR2 SASEGT. The CDR3 runs 15 residues. This CDR3 reads CASSAGLAGRYEQYF. CDR3 in DNA: TGTGCCAGCAGTGCGGGACTAGCGGGAAGGTACGAGCAGTACTTC.

The CDR3 loop is CASSPPSNTEAFF. The CDR3 nucleotides read TGTGCCAGCAGCCCCCCCTCGAACACTGAAGCTTTCTTT. This sequence joins TRBV7-8 and TRBJ1-1; no clear D. In germline, CDR1 is SGHVS, CDR2 FQNEAQ. The CDR3 is 13 residues long. Trimming took off 5 bases at V and 1 base at J, with 8 bases between the two ends. Full variable domain (missing parts from reference TRBV7-8 and TRBJ1-1): GAGVSQSPRYKVAKRGQDVALRCDPISGHVSLFWYQQALGQGPEFLTYFQNEAQLDKSGLPSDRFFAERPEGSVSTLKIQRTQQEDSAVYLCASSPPSNTEAFFGQGTRLTVV.

This clone was seen more than once but under ten times. The V gene is TRBV6-5, the J gene TRBJ2-7; 10 bases agree with TRBD1. The CDR3 loop spans 16 amino acids. CDR1 and CDR2 from the germline V gene are MNHEY and SVGAGI. J lost 3 bases, V lost 2 bases, and 7 bases had no gene match. CDR3 bases: TGTGCCAGCAGTTACCTATCGGGACAGGGGCTCTACGAGCAGTACTTC. This codes for CASSYLSGQGLYEQYF.

This clone has only one observation. V gene TRBV2 combines with J gene TRBJ2-1; D is perhaps TRBD1 (5 bases). Trimming pared 11 bases from V and 6 bases from J, leaving 20 bases between. CDR3 length equals 14 residues. CDR1 SNHLY and CDR2 FYNNEI come from the germline V gene. CDR3 DNA sequence: TGTGCCGGTCTAGGGGCAACTTCCGCCAATGAGCAGTTCTTC. The encoded protein is CAGLGATSANEQFF. Full variable domain (rest looked up from reference TRBV2 and TRBJ2-1): EPEVTQTPSHQVTQMGQEVILRCVPISNHLYFYWYRQILGQKVEFLVSFYNNEISEKSEIFDDQFSVERPDGSNFTLKIRSTKLEDSAMYFCAGLGATSANEQFFGPGTRLTVL.

The CDR3 DNA reads as TGCGCCAGCAGCTTCGAGAGGACGGGGGGCACTGAAGCTTTCTTT. As protein: CASSFERTGGTEAFF. The V call is TRBV5-1, the J call TRBJ1-1; tentatively, D is TRBD1 (5 bases). The CDR3 consists of 15 residues. The V gene lost 2 bases and the J gene lost 4 bases, with 15 bases spanning the gap. The germline V gene encodes CDR1 SGHRS and CDR2 YFSETQ.

This rearrangement joins TRBV7-9 to TRBJ1-1, with D perhaps TRBD1 (6 bases). The germline V and J ends were trimmed by 1 base and 7 bases, with 16 bases remaining between them. This CDR3 region has 15 residues. The germline CDR1 and CDR2 sequences are SEHNR and FQNEAQ (reference sequence). In nucleotides, the CDR3 is TGTGCCAGCAGCTTAGGGGCGGGACAACCTTTTGAAGCTTTCTTT. Translated, it gives CASSLGAGQPFEAFF.

The J gene is TRBJ2-3, the V gene TRBV6-5; TRBD2 is a possible D gene (5 bases). The CDR3 totals 14 residues. Trimming shortened V by 4 bases and J by 5 bases, and 13 bases separated the two germline ends. Looked up from germline, CDR1 is MNHEY and CDR2 is SVGAGI. The chain's CDR3 is CASSLTSSQDTQYF. The CDR3 DNA is TGTGCCAGCAGTTTAACTAGTTCACAAGATACGCAGTATTTT.